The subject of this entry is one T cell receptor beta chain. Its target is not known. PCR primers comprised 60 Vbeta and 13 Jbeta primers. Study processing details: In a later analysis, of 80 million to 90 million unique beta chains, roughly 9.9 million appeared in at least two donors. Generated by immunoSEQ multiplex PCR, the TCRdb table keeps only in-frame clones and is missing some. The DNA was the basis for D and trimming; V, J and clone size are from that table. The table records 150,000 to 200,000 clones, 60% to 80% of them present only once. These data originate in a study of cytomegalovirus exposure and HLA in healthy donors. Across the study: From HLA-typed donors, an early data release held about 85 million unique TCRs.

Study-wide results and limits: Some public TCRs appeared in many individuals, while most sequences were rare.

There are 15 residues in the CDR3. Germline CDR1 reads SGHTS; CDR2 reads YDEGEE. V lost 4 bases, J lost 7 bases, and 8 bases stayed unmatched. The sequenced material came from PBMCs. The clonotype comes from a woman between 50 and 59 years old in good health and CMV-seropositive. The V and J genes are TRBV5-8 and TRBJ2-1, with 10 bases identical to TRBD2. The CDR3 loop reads CASSLGLASMNEQFF. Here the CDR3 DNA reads TGTGCCAGCAGCCTGGGACTAGCGAGCATGAATGAGCAGTTCTTC.